One sample yielded the 32 T cell receptor beta chains listed below, sequenced in a study of T cells after yellow fever vaccination. TCRdb passed the 5' RACE reads through MiXCR, listing each CDR3 protein once. The sample has a few hundred thousand distinct CDR3 sequences; 19% are singletons. This specimen was PBMCs, taken 15 days after the yellow fever booster vaccination. These receptors were collected from a man between 25 and 39 years old who received the YFV17D yellow fever vaccine.

For this clonotype: The junction and the germline gene differ at one end; a read error may be behind it. The gene calls are TRBV12-3 or TRBV12-4 and TRBJ2-2, with D possibly TRBD2 on 5 matching bases. The CDR3 sequence is 15 residues long. As DNA, the CDR3 is TGTGCCAGCAGTACCGGAGGCCCGAAGACCGGGGAGCTGTTTTTT. It encodes CASSTGGPKTGELFF.

This clonotype occurred a few times. The V call is TRBV20-1, the J call TRBJ2-2; 10 bases map to TRBD2. The trim removed 6 bases at V and 1 base at J, leaving 5 bases unmatched. Per the germline V gene, CDR1 is DFQATT and CDR2 is SNEGSKA (reference sequence). This CDR3 has 15 amino acids. The CDR3 here is CSALTSGQNTGELFF. The CDR3 DNA reads as TGCAGTGCGTTGACTAGCGGGCAGAACACCGGGGAGCTGTTTTTT.

The chain combines TRBV5-1 with TRBJ2-3, with 8 bases that match TRBD1. The CDR3 extends over 16 amino acids. CDR1 is SGHRS and CDR2 is YFSETQ in the germline V gene. V gave up 0 bases and J gave up 5 bases; unmatched junction bases: 8. The CDR3 is CASSLAGGQAKDTQYF. The DNA of the CDR3 is TGCGCCAGCAGCTTGGCCGGGGGACAGGCGAAAGATACGCAGTATTTT. The full variable domain, with the rest looked up from reference TRBV5-1 and TRBJ2-3, is KAGVTQTPRYLIKTRGQQVTLSCSPISGHRSVSWYQQTPGQGLQFLFEYFSETQRNKGNFPGRFSGRQFSNSRSEMNVSTLELGDSALYLCASSLAGGQAKDTQYFGPGTRLTVL.

This clonotype was observed a handful of times. This chain links TRBV10-3 with TRBJ1-2; D remains unclear. V was cut by 0 bases and J by 7 bases, with 12 bases left in between. There are 14 residues in the CDR3. The V gene's germline CDR1 is ENHRY and CDR2 SYGVKD. The CDR3 bases are TGTGCCATCAGTGAGTCGAAGGCAGAATCTGGCTACACCTTC. Its translation is CAISESKAESGYTF.

The chain uses TRBV10-3 and TRBJ2-7; TRBD2 agrees at 7 bases. The germline CDR1 and CDR2 sequences are ENHRY and SYGVKD. J gave up 6 bases and V 7 bases, and 9 bases lay outside the gene matches. CDR3 length equals 13 residues. The CDR3 bases are TGTGCCATCACACCGGGACTACTCCGCGAGCAGTACTTC. It yields the protein CAITPGLLREQYF.

This clonotype was recorded a few times. V and J are TRBV6-5 and TRBJ2-7, with D unresolved. The CDR3 is 14 residues long. Trimming cost V 2 bases and J 2 bases, with 10 bases left between them. CDR1 and CDR2 (germline): MNHEY, SVGAGI. CDR3 region: CASSYGSKPYEQYF. CDR3 sequence (DNA): TGTGCCAGCAGTTACGGGTCCAAACCCTACGAGCAGTACTTC.

The chain carries TRBV6-1 and TRBJ2-1; no clear D gene. Per the germline V gene, CDR1 is MNHNS and CDR2 is SASEGT. This CDR3 comprises 15 residues. V was pared by 7 bases and J by 4 bases, with 17 bases between. CDR3 residues: CASNPAGTEYNEQFF. In DNA form, the CDR3 reads TGTGCCAGCAACCCTGCAGGAACCGAATACAATGAGCAGTTCTTC.

The genes are TRBV23-1 and TRBJ2-6; possibly TRBD1 for D (5 bases). TRBV23-1 is treated as an ORF (open reading frame) with a function not yet certain. V was clipped by 8 bases and J by 1 base, with 18 bases between them. The CDR3 consists of 17 residues. The CDR3 region is CASGHRAALSGANVLTF. The DNA of the CDR3 is TGCGCCAGCGGACACCGGGCCGCCTTATCTGGGGCCAACGTCCTGACTTTC.

This clonotype has more than one count but fewer than ten. One junction end disagrees with the germline gene, perhaps due to a read error. The chain carries TRBV19 and TRBJ2-2; D gene unclear. This CDR3 comprises 12 residues. CDR1 LNHDA and CDR2 SQIVND come from the germline V gene (reference sequence). In DNA, the CDR3 is TGTGCCAGTAGCCTGAACGCCGGGGAGCTGTTTTTT. Its translation: CASSLNAGELFF. The variable domain in full, completed from reference TRBV19 and TRBJ2-2, reads DGGITQSPKYLFRKEGQNVTLSCEQNLNHDAMYWYRQDPGQGLRLIYYSQIVNDFQKGDIAEGYSVSREKKESFPLTVTSAQKNPTAFYLCASSLNAGELFFGEGSRLTVL.

CDR3: CASSLGPGLAQDTQYF. The CDR3 DNA is TGTGCCAGCAGCTTGGGTCCGGGACTAGCACAAGATACGCAGTATTTT. V is TRBV5-8 and J is TRBJ2-3; 9 bases are a match to TRBD2. V was clipped by 0 bases and J by 5 bases; unmatched bases: 7. Germline loops: CDR1 SGHTS, CDR2 YDEGEE. The CDR3 has 16 amino acids.

A few counts support this clonotype. The rearrangement links TRBV20-1 to TRBJ2-7, with 7 positions matching TRBD2. The CDR3 sequence is 14 residues long. CDR1 DFQATT and CDR2 SNEGSKA come from the germline V gene (reference sequence). Trimming removed 3 bases from V and 3 bases from J; junction bases left unmatched: 8. The CDR3 sequence: CSASLAGVLYEQYF. The CDR3 DNA sequence: TGCAGTGCTAGCCTTGCGGGAGTCCTCTACGAGCAGTACTTC.

This clonotype came up a few times. This sequence joins TRBV4-2 and TRBJ2-7; 10 bases are shared with TRBD2. The CDR3 covers 16 residues. From germline, CDR1 is LGHNA and CDR2 YNFKEQ. V dropped 1 base and J dropped 3; count of bases not matched to a gene: 6. CDR3 sequence (DNA): TGTGCCAGCAGCCAAGCATTCGGGACTAGCGTCTACGAGCAGTACTTC. Translating it yields CASSQAFGTSVYEQYF.

This sequence joins TRBV2 and TRBJ2-7, with TRBD2 matching over 9 bases. CDR1 and CDR2 from the germline V gene are SNHLY and FYNNEI. This CDR3 region has 20 residues. V gave up 0 bases and J gave up 0 bases; unmatched junction bases: 15. CDR3 residues: CASSEAFLAGRFPISYEQYF. CDR3 nucleotide sequence: TGTGCCAGCAGTGAAGCTTTCCTAGCGGGACGATTCCCAATCTCCTACGAGCAGTACTTC.

A few counts support this clonotype. The CDR3 DNA reads as TGCGCCAGCAGCTTGGGTGTCGATGCAACTAATGAAAAACTGTTTTTT. Residues: CASSLGVDATNEKLFF. The V and J genes are TRBV5-1 and TRBJ1-4; no clear D. Deletions cut 0 bases from V and 0 bases from J, with 9 bases between. CDR3 length equals 16 residues. Looked up from germline, CDR1 is SGHRS and CDR2 is YFSETQ.

This clonotype was counted a few times. The chain recombines TRBV5-1 with TRBJ2-1; 9 bases agree with TRBD1. The J segment lost 8 bases and the V segment lost 0 bases, leaving 21 bases of the junction unmatched. Per germline, CDR1 SGHRS and CDR2 YFSETQ. The CDR3 contains 20 residues. CDR3 sequence reads: CASSLVGTGSLPSGKDEQFF. The DNA of the CDR3 is TGCGCCAGCAGCTTGGTGGGGACAGGGTCTCTCCCTAGCGGCAAAGATGAGCAGTTCTTC.

The rearrangement links TRBV28 to TRBJ1-4; D possibly corresponds to TRBD1 (5 bases). Germline-derived CDR1 and CDR2 are MDHEN and SYDVKM. The length of the CDR3 is 15 residues. V lost 4 bases, J lost 8 bases, and 17 bases lay in between. CDR3 in DNA: TGTGCCAGCAGTTCCACTCGACAGTATCGCGAAAAACTGTTTTTT. Translation: CASSSTRQYREKLFF. The entire variable domain, with the rest obtained from reference TRBV28 and TRBJ1-4, is as follows: DVKVTQSSRYLVKRTGEKVFLECVQDMDHENMFWYRQDPGLGLRLIYFSYDVKMKEKGDIPEGYSVSREKKERFSLILESASTNQTSMYLCASSSTRQYREKLFFGSGTQLSVL.

This chain connects TRBV6-5 to TRBJ2-1; no clear D. Germline CDR1 reads MNHEY; CDR2 reads SVGAGI. The ends were cut back, 7 bases at V and 6 bases at J, with 7 bases in the middle. The CDR3 totals 11 residues. CDR3 loop: CASTIRNEQFF. CDR3 coding DNA: TGTGCCAGCACTATTCGCAATGAGCAGTTCTTC.

J is TRBJ1-4 and V is TRBV7-6; D not resolved. CDR1 and CDR2 from the germline V gene are SGHVS and FNYEAQ. V dropped 1 base and J dropped 5 bases, with 8 bases sitting between them. CDR3 length: 14 residues. This CDR3 is CASSLDFGNEKLFF. DNA of the CDR3: TGTGCCAGCAGCTTAGATTTCGGGAATGAAAAACTGTTTTTT.

The chain employs TRBV7-6 and TRBJ1-1, with D unclear. CDR1 is SGHVS and CDR2 is FNYEAQ in the germline V gene. This CDR3 contains 13 residues. Trimming left V 2 bases short and J 3 bases short, with 7 bases between. The CDR3 here is CASSLRDYTEAFF. DNA for the CDR3: TGTGCCAGCAGCTTAAGAGACTACACTGAAGCTTTCTTT.

J is TRBJ2-2 and V is TRBV7-3; no firm D call. V lost 3 bases and J lost 5, with 7 bases in between. This CDR3 has 13 residues. Germline CDR1 reads SGHTA; CDR2 reads FQGTGA. The CDR3 nucleotides read TGTGCCAGCAGCTTTACAAAGACCGGGGAGCTGTTTTTT. It specifies CASSFTKTGELFF.

This chain joins TRBV29-1 and TRBJ2-1, with D possibly matching TRBD2 (5 bases). V lost 1 base to trimming and J lost 5 bases, with 12 bases between them. Germline V gives CDR1 SQVTM, CDR2 ANQGSEA. The CDR3 contains 14 residues. The CDR3 loop is CSVEGLTRDNEQFF. CDR3 DNA: TGCAGCGTTGAAGGTCTAACGAGGGACAATGAGCAGTTCTTC.

This clonotype has more than one count but fewer than ten. The chain employs TRBV20-1 and TRBJ2-7; D might be TRBD1 or TRBD2, each matching 5 bases. V was clipped by 4 bases and J by 0 bases, with 16 bases between them. Germline V lookup: CDR1 DFQATT, CDR2 SNEGSKA (reference sequence). The CDR3 loop spans 15 amino acids. The CDR3 is CSATATGGSSYEQYF. The CDR3 region has the DNA TGCAGTGCTACTGCGACTGGGGGAAGCTCCTACGAGCAGTACTTC.

This clonotype was observed a few times. CDR3 coding DNA: TGTGCCAGCAGTAGCAGGAACACTGAAGCTTTCTTT. Its translation is CASSSRNTEAFF. This sequence joins TRBV7-9 and TRBJ1-1; D unresolved. The germline V gene has CDR1 SEHNR and CDR2 FQNEAQ (reference sequence). CDR3 length: 12 residues. V was trimmed by 6 bases and J by 1 base, leaving 6 bases between them. Based on the CDR3 plus reference TRBV7-9 and TRBJ1-1, the full variable domain is DTGVSQNPRHKITKRGQNVTFRCDPISEHNRLYWYRQTLGQGPEFLTYFQNEAQLEKSRLLSDRFSAERPKGSFSTLEIQRTEQGDSAMYLCASSSRNTEAFFGQGTRLTVV.

This clonotype was detected only a few times. The rearrangement joins TRBV28 to TRBJ2-1, with unresolved D. V lost 7 bases and J lost 0, with 10 bases in between. In germline, CDR1 is MDHEN, CDR2 SYDVKM. This CDR3 has 14 residues. The CDR3 protein is CASNRHASYNEQFF. The CDR3 DNA reads TGTGCCAGCAACCGACACGCCTCCTACAATGAGCAGTTCTTC.

The rearrangement uses TRBV5-1 and TRBJ2-7, with D possibly called TRBD1 or TRBD2 (6 bases each). This CDR3 is 16 amino acids long. V dropped 0 bases and J dropped 2 bases, with 15 bases sitting between them. In germline, CDR1 is SGHRS, CDR2 YFSETQ. CDR3 DNA: TGCGCCAGCAGCTTGGCCGTGGGGGGCGGACCCTACGAGCAGTACTTC. Translation gives CASSLAVGGGPYEQYF. The variable domain in full, with the rest retrieved from reference TRBV5-1 and TRBJ2-7, is KAGVTQTPRYLIKTRGQQVTLSCSPISGHRSVSWYQQTPGQGLQFLFEYFSETQRNKGNFPGRFSGRQFSNSRSEMNVSTLELGDSALYLCASSLAVGGGPYEQYFGPGTRLTVT.

This clonotype occurred a few times. This rearrangement joins TRBV19 to TRBJ2-5; D unclear. Germline V gene sequence: CDR1 LNHDA, CDR2 SQIVND (reference sequence). The ends were cut back, 7 bases at V and 5 bases at J, with 5 bases in the middle. The CDR3 runs 10 residues. CDR3 bases: TGTGCCAGTATGACGGAGACCCAGTACTTC. Amino acids: CASMTETQYF.

This clonotype was counted between two and nine times. The V call is TRBV3-1, the J call TRBJ2-7; 7 bases are a match to TRBD1. The CDR3 totals 13 residues. The trim removed 6 bases at V and 3 bases at J, leaving 5 bases unmatched. CDR1 and CDR2 from the germline V gene are LGHDT and YNNKEL (reference sequence). The CDR3 loop is CASRGTDLYEQYF. The DNA of the CDR3 is TGTGCCAGCAGGGGGACAGACCTCTACGAGCAGTACTTC.

The sample holds a few counts of this clonotype. This rearrangement joins TRBV5-4 to TRBJ2-7, with D unresolved. The CDR3 runs 13 residues. The ends were cut back, 9 bases at V and 3 bases at J, with 16 bases in the middle. Germline V gene sequence: CDR1 SGHNT, CDR2 YYREEE (reference sequence). This chain's CDR3 is CATVGRINYEQYF. The CDR3 DNA reads TGTGCCACTGTGGGTAGGATAAACTACGAGCAGTACTTC.

The chain carries TRBV7-3 and TRBJ2-1, with TRBD2 identical over 9 bases. V was pared by 0 bases and J by 1 base, with 4 bases of the junction left unmatched. There are 17 residues in the CDR3. CDR1 is SGHTA and CDR2 is FQGTGA in the germline V gene. The CDR3 region has the DNA TGTGCCAGCAGCTTAACGGTGCGGGGGGGTTCCTACAATGAGCAGTTCTTC. Its translation: CASSLTVRGGSYNEQFF.

This clonotype turned up a few times. The chain has TRBV20-1 and TRBJ2-7, with D uncertain. This CDR3 is built from 11 residues. The ends were cut back, 1 base at V and 12 bases at J, with 13 bases in the middle. In germline, CDR1 is DFQATT, CDR2 SNEGSKA (reference sequence). The CDR3 DNA follows: TGCAGTGCTAGAGTAGGAACTATGCGGTACTTC. It yields the protein CSARVGTMRYF.

This clonotype was observed a few times. J is TRBJ1-2 and V is TRBV20-1; D remains ambiguous. The CDR3 totals 14 residues. Germline lookup yields CDR1 DFQATT and CDR2 SNEGSKA (reference sequence). The germline V and J ends were trimmed by 0 bases and 4 bases, with 12 bases remaining between them. In nucleotides, the CDR3 is TGCAGTGCTAGAGACGCTCCCCTTGGCTATGGCTACACCTTC. This codes for CSARDAPLGYGYTF.

There are a few counts of this clonotype. CDR3 nucleotides: TGTGCCAGCAGTGCGTCGGGCGGGGGACGGGAGAGGGAGCAGTTCTTC. This sequence encodes CASSASGGGREREQFF. The rearrangement links TRBV25-1 to TRBJ2-1; 7 bases fit TRBD2. Germline V gene sequence: CDR1 MGHDK, CDR2 SYGVNS. The V and J ends lost 4 bases and 10 bases, in that order; junction bases with no gene match: 16. The CDR3 totals 16 residues.